The present TCR beta chain was sequenced within a study of identifying expanded T cells in peripheral blood. Details on this clone: The antigen is undetermined.

General study findings and limits: Differentially abundant clones: roughly 1.3 between replicates, 15 to 17 at about two weeks, 18 to 20 at four. Roughly two-week clone count variance significantly increased as total template count grew.

TCRdb's table, derived via immunoSEQ multiplex PCR, lists solely in-frame clones and lacks some. Of about 90,000 clones listed, about 86% are singletons. V was pared by 2 bases and J by 3 bases, with 14 bases between. Germline V gene sequence: CDR1 SGHRS, CDR2 YFSETQ. The CDR3 sequence is 16 residues long. No infections or other immune events were documented during collection. The V and J genes are TRBV5-1 and TRBJ1-4; D perhaps matches TRBD1 (5 bases). The clonotype originates from a person between 18 and 75 years old in good health. Sample: blood. CDR3 amino acids: CASSFSAGIANEKLFF. In nucleotides, the CDR3 is TGCGCCAGCAGCTTTAGTGCAGGGATCGCTAATGAAAAACTGTTTTTT.